Described below is a single TCR beta chain sequence and its context. TCRdb keeps only in-frame clones here, not all; method: immunoSEQ multiplex PCR. The table has over a million clones, around 97% seen once; the top ten hold over 1%. This record comes from a study of shared clonotypes between healthy human individuals. The TCR originated in a man aged 25-45 years in good health. The sample consisted of naive CD4+ T cells sorted from blood. Specified subset: CD45RA+ positively selected.

CDR3 coding DNA: TGTGCCACCCTTCTGGGCGGGGGGCTGGGCGAGCAGTACTTC. As protein: CATLLGGGLGEQYF. J is TRBJ2-7 and V is TRBV28; TRBD2 matches 8 bases. The germline CDR1 and CDR2 sequences are MDHEN and SYDVKM. The CDR3 loop spans 14 amino acids. The J segment lost 6 bases and the V segment lost 10 bases, leaving 14 bases of the junction unmatched.